Included here is one T cell receptor beta chain sequence, with context. Germline V gives CDR1 KGHSH, CDR2 LQKENI. The CDR3 length is 16 residues. After removal of 3 bases from V and 3 bases from J, the junction contained 7 bases not matched to a gene. This record comes from a study of T cell changes during pregnancy in multiple sclerosis. The repertoire was sequenced with immunoSEQ multiplex PCR; TCRdb's copy has only in-frame clones and lacks some. The sample holds 60,000 or so clones, around nine tenths seen once. The specimen was peripheral blood, collected before pregnancy. This TCR derives from a female donor with multiple sclerosis, enrolled in a pregnancy study. The V call is TRBV18, the J call TRBJ1-3; 8 bases map to TRBD1. This chain's CDR3 is CASSPETGVVGNTIYF. DNA for the CDR3: TGTGCCAGCTCACCCGAGACAGGGGTGGTTGGAAACACCATATATTTT.